The 23 T cell receptor beta chains presented below share a single source sample, sequenced in a study of cytomegalovirus exposure and HLA in healthy donors. The PCR employed 60 Vbeta primers together with 13 Jbeta primers. Sequencing was performed with immunoSEQ multiplex PCR; in TCRdb, only in-frame clones are kept and a portion is missing. The sample includes some 190,000 clones, 85% of them seen just once. The sample comprised PBMCs. All receptors derive from a boy aged 2-9 years in good health and CMV-seronegative.

V is TRBV28 and J is TRBJ2-2; TRBD1 matches at 9 bases. J gave up 3 bases and V 3 bases, and 2 bases lay outside the gene matches. Germline CDR1 is MDHEN and CDR2 is SYDVKM. CDR3 length: 15 amino acids. CDR3 sequence reads: CASSFWTGDTGELFF. CDR3 nucleotide sequence: TGTGCCAGCAGTTTCTGGACAGGGGACACCGGGGAGCTGTTTTTT. The variable domain in full, completed from reference TRBV28 and TRBJ2-2, reads DVKVTQSSRYLVKRTGEKVFLECVQDMDHENMFWYRQDPGLGLRLIYFSYDVKMKEKGDIPEGYSVSREKKERFSLILESASTNQTSMYLCASSFWTGDTGELFFGEGSRLTVL.

V is TRBV2 and J is TRBJ1-1; TRBD1 agrees at 8 bases. Trimming cost V 3 bases and J 5 bases; bases outside gene matches: 8. The CDR3 is made up of 15 amino acids. Germline V gene data show CDR1 as SNHLY and CDR2 as FYNNEI. In DNA form, the CDR3 reads TGTGCCAGCAGTGACGGGACAGGTGGGTGGACTGAAGCTTTCTTT. This codes for CASSDGTGGWTEAFF.

J is TRBJ2-7 and V is TRBV29-1; the match to TRBD2 covers 8 bases. Trimming took 6 bases from V and 7 from J; bases not matched to a gene: 11. From germline, CDR1 is SQVTM and CDR2 ANQGSEA. This CDR3 spans 13 amino acids. CDR3 protein: CSVYRGGLGEQYF. DNA for the CDR3: TGCAGCGTCTATCGGGGGGGGCTCGGGGAGCAGTACTTC.

The chain uses TRBV19 and TRBJ1-5, with 8 bases that match TRBD1. This CDR3 contains 17 residues. J lost 1 base, V lost 4 bases, and 9 bases had no gene match. Germline V CDR1 and CDR2: LNHDA, SQIVND (reference sequence). The CDR3 sequence: CASSTPSDRDSNQPQHF. The CDR3, as DNA: TGTGCCAGTAGTACACCTTCGGACAGGGACAGCAATCAGCCCCAGCATTTT.

The V gene is TRBV6-5, the J gene TRBJ1-5; D uncertain. V was pared by 6 bases and J by 12 bases, with 15 bases between. Germline V gives CDR1 MNHEY, CDR2 SVGAGI. The CDR3 sequence is 12 residues long. In DNA, the CDR3 is TGTGCCAGCAGCCGCGGCGGGGATTTCCAGCATTTT. Protein product: CASSRGGDFQHF.

The chain is built from TRBV7-2 and TRBJ2-7; 10 positions match TRBD2. Germline trimming cut 5 bases from V and 2 bases from J; bases unmatched to any gene: 12. CDR3 length: 17 residues. CDR1 is SGHTA and CDR2 is FQGNSA in the germline V gene. The CDR3 reads CASSRTPAGGPAYEQYF. CDR3 nucleotides: TGTGCCAGCAGCCGAACCCCAGCGGGAGGGCCGGCCTACGAGCAGTACTTC.

The rearrangement joins TRBV11-2 to TRBJ1-2; D might be TRBD1 (5 bases). The CDR3 length is 14 residues. The germline V gene has CDR1 SGHAT and CDR2 FQNNGV. Trimming took 11 bases from V and 1 from J, leaving 17 bases between them. The CDR3 region is CAQLGPPHNYGYTF. The CDR3 nucleotides are TGTGCCCAATTGGGGCCACCACATAACTATGGCTACACCTTC.

The V call is TRBV6-6, the J call TRBJ2-5; 7 positions agree with TRBD1. The germline V gene encodes CDR1 MNHNY and CDR2 SVGAGI (reference sequence). The CDR3 consists of 13 residues. V was clipped by 6 bases and J by 4 bases; unmatched bases: 5. CDR3 in DNA: TGTGCCAGCAGGCCGGACAGGTTAGAGACCCAGTACTTC. As protein: CASRPDRLETQYF.

The chain joins TRBV2 to TRBJ2-1, with D possibly being TRBD2 (6 bases). Trimming removed 4 bases at V and 7 bases at J, with 14 bases between. Germline V gene data show CDR1 as SNHLY and CDR2 as FYNNEI. The CDR3 contains 14 residues. Here the CDR3 reads CASSGPGTRNEQFF. The CDR3, as DNA: TGTGCCAGCAGTGGTCCCGGGACTCGGAATGAGCAGTTCTTC.

The V call is TRBV27, the J call TRBJ1-1, with D tentatively TRBD1 (5 bases). V was trimmed by 5 bases and J by 7 bases, leaving 11 bases between them. CDR1 and CDR2 (germline): MNHEY, SMNVEV (reference sequence). The CDR3 length is 12 residues. The CDR3 DNA reads TGTGCCAGCAGTGCAAACAGGCGTGAAGCTTTCTTT. Translation: CASSANRREAFF.

The chain has TRBV29-1 and TRBJ1-1; D gene unclear. Trimming stripped 4 bases from V and 10 bases from J, with 13 bases between. The germline V gene has CDR1 SQVTM and CDR2 ANQGSEA. This CDR3 region has 11 residues. This chain's CDR3 is CSVGEGYRAFF. CDR3 nucleotide sequence: TGCAGCGTTGGTGAGGGATACAGAGCTTTCTTT.

The genes are TRBV18 and TRBJ1-2, with 7 bases identical to TRBD1. This CDR3 has 14 residues. Germline V gene lookup returns CDR1 KGHSH and CDR2 LQKENI. Trimming cost V 6 bases and J 3 bases; bases outside gene matches: 7. CDR3 sequence (DNA): TGTGCCAGCTCGCCAGGACAGGACTACTATGGCTACACCTTC. This translates into CASSPGQDYYGYTF.

This sequence joins TRBV10-3 and TRBJ1-4; 7 positions agree with TRBD1. The ends lost 3 bases at V and 8 bases at J; junction bases unmatched: 6. The germline V gene encodes CDR1 ENHRY and CDR2 SYGVKD. This CDR3 is built from 14 residues. CDR3 bases: TGTGCCATCAGTGACTTACAGGGGAAGGAAAAACTGTTTTTT. It specifies CAISDLQGKEKLFF.

This chain links TRBV29-1 with TRBJ2-4; 7 positions match TRBD2. Trimming removed 4 bases from V and 0 bases from J; junction bases left unmatched: 3. Germline V lookup: CDR1 SQVTM, CDR2 ANQGSEA. This CDR3 region has 14 residues. The chain's CDR3 is CSVGREGAKNIQYF. The CDR3 DNA reads TGCAGCGTTGGGAGGGAGGGAGCCAAAAACATTCAGTACTTC. Drawing the rest from reference TRBV29-1 and TRBJ2-4, the complete variable domain is SAVISQKPSRDICQRGTSLTIQCQVDSQVTMMFWYRQQPGQSLTLIATANQGSEATYESGFVIDKFPISRPNLTFSTLTVSNMSPEDSSIYLCSVGREGAKNIQYFGAGTRLSVL.

V is TRBV19 and J is TRBJ1-2; D is perhaps TRBD1 (5 bases). The germline V gene encodes CDR1 LNHDA and CDR2 SQIVND (reference sequence). This CDR3 region has 12 residues. Trimming cost V 5 bases and J 8 bases, with 12 bases left between them. The CDR3 nucleotides read TGTGCCAGTAGTCCTCAGGGCCGGGGCTACACCTTC. As protein: CASSPQGRGYTF.

This chain joins TRBV28 and TRBJ1-2, with TRBD1 matching 8 bases. The CDR3 contains 16 residues. CDR1 MDHEN and CDR2 SYDVKM come from the germline V gene. Trimming removed 3 bases from V and 7 bases from J; junction bases left unmatched: 13. The CDR3 here is CASSFFGAQGAGGYTF. The CDR3 coding sequence is TGTGCCAGCAGTTTTTTCGGGGCTCAGGGGGCTGGTGGCTACACCTTC.

V is TRBV13 and J is TRBJ2-5; TRBD1 aligns across 11 bases. V trimming: 5 bases; J trimming: 1 base; junction bases outside the gene matches: 6. This CDR3 spans 16 amino acids. From germline, CDR1 is PRHDT and CDR2 FYEKMQ (reference sequence). The CDR3 DNA follows: TGTGCCAGCAGCCCGCTTGGGACAGGGGGCCAAGAGACCCAGTACTTC. Its protein is CASSPLGTGGQETQYF.

This clone was seen a single time. The gene calls are TRBV5-1 and TRBJ2-5; 7 positions match TRBD1. V dropped 3 bases and J dropped 1; count of bases not matched to a gene: 3. The length of the CDR3 is 14 residues. CDR1 and CDR2 from the germline V gene are SGHRS and YFSETQ. The CDR3 region has the DNA TGCGCCAGCAGCTCCAGACAGGGCCAAGAGACCCAGTACTTC. This codes for CASSSRQGQETQYF.

The chain combines TRBV6-1 with TRBJ1-1; D possibly corresponds to TRBD1 (6 bases). From germline, CDR1 is MNHNS and CDR2 SASEGT. This CDR3 is built from 15 residues. Trimming stripped 4 bases from V and 3 bases from J, with 15 bases between. This CDR3 reads CASSVKGVGDTEAFF. The CDR3 DNA follows: TGTGCCAGCAGTGTTAAGGGGGTGGGGGACACTGAAGCTTTCTTT.

V and J are TRBV9 and TRBJ1-5; the D is unclear. V lost 3 bases and J lost 0, with 10 bases in between. The CDR3 contains 15 residues. CDR1 and CDR2 (germline): SGDLS, YYNGEE. The CDR3 sequence: CASSAGGYSNQPQHF. Here the CDR3 DNA reads TGTGCCAGCAGCGCCGGAGGTTATAGCAATCAGCCCCAGCATTTT.

This chain connects TRBV7-9 to TRBJ1-2; a weak D match, TRBD1 (6 bases). This CDR3 spans 15 amino acids. Trimming took 4 bases from V and 5 from J, leaving 17 bases between them. Germline CDR1 SEHNR, CDR2 FQNEAQ (reference sequence). CDR3 amino acids: CASSSLIYREYGYTF. CDR3 DNA: TGTGCCAGCAGCTCGCTCATTTACAGGGAATATGGCTACACCTTC.

This clone was observed once. This chain uses TRBV6-5 with TRBJ2-2; 7 positions agree with TRBD2. In germline, CDR1 is MNHEY, CDR2 SVGAGI. Losses at the gene ends were 6 bases for V and 4 bases for J; bases not matched to a gene: 8. The CDR3 covers 15 residues. In DNA, the CDR3 is TGTGCCAGCAGAGACTTAGGGAGGGTCACCGGGGAGCTGTTTTTT. Translation: CASRDLGRVTGELFF.

This clone occurred a few times. The V call is TRBV28, the J call TRBJ1-1; no clear D. V was shortened by 6 bases and J by 4 bases, with 21 bases between the two germline ends. From germline, CDR1 is MDHEN and CDR2 SYDVKM. The CDR3 runs 16 residues. CDR3 residues: CASSLTPGVFGTEAFF. CDR3 DNA sequence: TGTGCCAGCAGCCTTACCCCCGGGGTATTTGGCACTGAAGCTTTCTTT.